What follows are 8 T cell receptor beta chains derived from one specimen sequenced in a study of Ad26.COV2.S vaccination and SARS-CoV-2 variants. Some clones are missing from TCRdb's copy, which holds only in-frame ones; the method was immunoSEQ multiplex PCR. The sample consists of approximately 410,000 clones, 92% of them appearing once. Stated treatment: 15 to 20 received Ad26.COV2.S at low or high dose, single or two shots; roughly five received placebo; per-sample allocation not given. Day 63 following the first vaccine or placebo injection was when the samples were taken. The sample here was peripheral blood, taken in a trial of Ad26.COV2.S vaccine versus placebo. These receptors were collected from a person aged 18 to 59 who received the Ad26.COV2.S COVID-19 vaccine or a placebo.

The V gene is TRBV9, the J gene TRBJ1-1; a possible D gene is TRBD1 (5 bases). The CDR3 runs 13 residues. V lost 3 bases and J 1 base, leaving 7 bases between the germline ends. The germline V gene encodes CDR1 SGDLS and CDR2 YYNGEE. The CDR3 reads CASSGGENTEAFF. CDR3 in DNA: TGTGCCAGCAGCGGAGGGGAGAACACTGAAGCTTTCTTT.

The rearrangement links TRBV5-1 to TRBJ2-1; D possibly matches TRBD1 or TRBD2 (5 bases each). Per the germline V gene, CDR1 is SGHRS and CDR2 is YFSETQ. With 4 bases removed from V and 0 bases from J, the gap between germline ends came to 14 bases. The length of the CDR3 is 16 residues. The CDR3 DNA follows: TGCGCCAGCAGCCCGTGGGACGTAAGCTCCTACAATGAGCAGTTCTTC. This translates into CASSPWDVSSYNEQFF.

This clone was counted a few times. The CDR3, as DNA: TGTGCCAGCAGTTACTCGGACAGTAATACGCAGTATTTT. This gives the protein CASSYSDSNTQYF. This chain connects TRBV6-2 or TRBV6-3 to TRBJ2-3; TRBD1 might be the D (6 bases). Trimming cost V 0 bases and J 7 bases, with 8 bases left between them. CDR3 size: 13 residues. Germline V gives CDR1 MNHEY, CDR2 SVGEGT.

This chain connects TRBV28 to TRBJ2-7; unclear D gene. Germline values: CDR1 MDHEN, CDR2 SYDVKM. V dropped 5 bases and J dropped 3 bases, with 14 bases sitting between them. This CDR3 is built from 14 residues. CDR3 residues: CASSPPGTYYEQYF. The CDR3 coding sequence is TGTGCCAGCAGTCCCCCCGGAACTTACTACGAGCAGTACTTC.

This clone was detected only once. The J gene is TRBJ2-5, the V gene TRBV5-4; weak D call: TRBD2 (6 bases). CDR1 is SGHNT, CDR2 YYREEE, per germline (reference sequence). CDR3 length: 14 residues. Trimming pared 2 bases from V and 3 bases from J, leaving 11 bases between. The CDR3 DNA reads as TGTGCCAGCAGCTTCCGGGACTTTGAAGAGACCCAGTACTTC. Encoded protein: CASSFRDFEETQYF.

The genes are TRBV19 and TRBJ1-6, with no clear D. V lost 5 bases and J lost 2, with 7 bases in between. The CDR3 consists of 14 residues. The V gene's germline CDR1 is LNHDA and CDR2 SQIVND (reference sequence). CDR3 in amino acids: CASSLLTYNSPLHF. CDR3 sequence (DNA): TGTGCCAGTAGTTTACTCACCTATAATTCACCCCTCCACTTT.

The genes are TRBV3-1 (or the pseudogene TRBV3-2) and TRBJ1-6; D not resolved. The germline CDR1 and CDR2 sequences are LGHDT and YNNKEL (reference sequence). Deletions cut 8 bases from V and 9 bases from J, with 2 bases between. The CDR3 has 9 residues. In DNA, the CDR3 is TGTGCCAGCGGTTCACCCCTCCACTTT. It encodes CASGSPLHF.

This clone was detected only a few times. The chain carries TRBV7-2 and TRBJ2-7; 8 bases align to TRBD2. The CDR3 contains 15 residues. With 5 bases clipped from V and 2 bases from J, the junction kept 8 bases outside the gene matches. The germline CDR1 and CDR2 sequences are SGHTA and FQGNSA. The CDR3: CASSLSGGMTYEQYF. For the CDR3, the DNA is TGTGCCAGCAGCCTCAGCGGGGGCATGACCTACGAGCAGTACTTC.